The source of this T cell receptor (beta chain) is a study of shared clonotypes between healthy human individuals. This table comes from immunoSEQ multiplex PCR, and its TCRdb copy is limited to in-frame clones, with some not included. The table lists some 470,000 clones, 70% to 80% of them singletons, with roughly 13% in the top ten. Healthy adults negative for HIV, lacking recent acute infections or vaccinations, served as donors. This CDR3 spans 15 amino acids. Germline CDR1 is SGHRS and CDR2 is YFSETQ. V lost 0 bases, J lost 6 bases, and 13 bases lay in between. J is TRBJ2-4 and V is TRBV5-1; perhaps TRBD1 as D (7 bases). This TCR derives from a woman in her forties in good health. Some clones in this sample may be carry-over from other donors' samples. The sample consisted of PBMCs. The CDR3 DNA follows: TGCGCCAGCAGCTTGGTTAGTCAGGGGGGAAACATTCAGTACTTC. As protein: CASSLVSQGGNIQYF.